This T cell receptor (beta chain) is from a study of naive and memory T cell subsets. By frequency in the sample, this clonotype is medium-sized. Treatment defined: skin biopsy from PPD injection site in Mantoux-positive individual. TCR cDNA received a 3' ligated oligonucleotide that carried a UMI. Skin biopsies came from PPD injection sites in Mantoux-positive individuals. Unsorted total RNA, about 1 to 1000 ng, was DNase treated before reverse transcription. Four PCR rounds used nested alpha and beta constant region primers plus the SP2 primer. Via MiXCR, TCRdb re-called the UMI-ligation and nested PCR reads, giving one row per CDR3 protein. Seen here are roughly 13,000 distinct CDR3 sequences, more than 4.5% observed once, and the top ten hold approximately 8%. The starting material was skin, obtained from a tuberculin skin test site. This receptor was identified in an adult in good health.

The CDR3 DNA is TGTGCCAGCAGCCCCCTGTACAATGAGCAGTTCTTC. Translated: CASSPLYNEQFF. This chain links TRBV5-5 with TRBJ2-1; D not certain. V was pared by 4 bases and J by 4 bases, with 6 bases between. The germline V gene encodes CDR1 SGHKS and CDR2 YYEKEE (reference sequence). The length of the CDR3 is 12 residues.